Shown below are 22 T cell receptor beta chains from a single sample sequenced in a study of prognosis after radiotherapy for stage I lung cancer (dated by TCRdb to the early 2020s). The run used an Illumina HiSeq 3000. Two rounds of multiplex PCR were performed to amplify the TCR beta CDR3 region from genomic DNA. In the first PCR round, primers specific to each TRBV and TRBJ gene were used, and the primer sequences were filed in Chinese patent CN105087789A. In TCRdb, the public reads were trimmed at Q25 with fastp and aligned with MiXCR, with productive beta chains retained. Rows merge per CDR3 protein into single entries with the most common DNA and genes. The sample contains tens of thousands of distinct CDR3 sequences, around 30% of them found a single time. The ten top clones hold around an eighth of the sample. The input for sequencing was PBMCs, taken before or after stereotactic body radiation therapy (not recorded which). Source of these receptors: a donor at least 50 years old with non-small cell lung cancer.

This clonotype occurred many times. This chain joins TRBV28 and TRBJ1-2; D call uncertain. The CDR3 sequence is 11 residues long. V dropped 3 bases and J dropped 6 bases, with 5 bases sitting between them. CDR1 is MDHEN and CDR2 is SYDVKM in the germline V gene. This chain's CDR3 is CASSLRDGYTF. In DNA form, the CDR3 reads TGTGCCAGCAGTTTGAGAGATGGCTACACCTTC.

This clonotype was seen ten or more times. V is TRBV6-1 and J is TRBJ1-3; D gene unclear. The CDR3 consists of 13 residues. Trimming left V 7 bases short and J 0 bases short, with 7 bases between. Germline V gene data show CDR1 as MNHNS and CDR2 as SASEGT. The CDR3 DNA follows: TGTGCCAGCAATTTATTCTCTGGAAACACCATATATTTT. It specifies CASNLFSGNTIYF.

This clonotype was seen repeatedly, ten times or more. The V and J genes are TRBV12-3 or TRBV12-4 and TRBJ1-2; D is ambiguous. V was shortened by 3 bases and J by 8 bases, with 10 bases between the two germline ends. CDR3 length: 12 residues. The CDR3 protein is CASSFFQGGYTF. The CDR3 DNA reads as TGTGCCAGCAGTTTTTTCCAAGGGGGCTACACCTTC.

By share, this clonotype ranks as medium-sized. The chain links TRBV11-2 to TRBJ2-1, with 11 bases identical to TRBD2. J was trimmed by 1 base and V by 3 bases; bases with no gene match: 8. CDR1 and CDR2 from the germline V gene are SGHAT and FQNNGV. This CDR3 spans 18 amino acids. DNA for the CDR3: TGTGCCAGCAGCTTGTTAGCGGGAGGGCTTTCTTCCTACAATGAGCAGTTCTTC. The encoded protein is CASSLLAGGLSSYNEQFF.

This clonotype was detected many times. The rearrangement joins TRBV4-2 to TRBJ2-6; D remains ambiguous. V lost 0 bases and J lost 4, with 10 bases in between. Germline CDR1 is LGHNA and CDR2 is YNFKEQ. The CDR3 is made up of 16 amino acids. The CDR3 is CASSQDGRSGANVLTF. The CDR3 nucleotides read TGTGCCAGCAGCCAAGATGGCAGGTCCGGGGCCAACGTCCTGACTTTC.

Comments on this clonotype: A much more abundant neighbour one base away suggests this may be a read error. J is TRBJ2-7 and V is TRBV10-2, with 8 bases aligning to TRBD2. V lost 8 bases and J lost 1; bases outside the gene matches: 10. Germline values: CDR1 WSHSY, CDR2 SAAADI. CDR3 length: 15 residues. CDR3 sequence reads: CASGAGTRYSYEQYF. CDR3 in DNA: TGCGCCAGCGGCGCCGGGACTAGATATTCCTACGAGCAGTACTTC.

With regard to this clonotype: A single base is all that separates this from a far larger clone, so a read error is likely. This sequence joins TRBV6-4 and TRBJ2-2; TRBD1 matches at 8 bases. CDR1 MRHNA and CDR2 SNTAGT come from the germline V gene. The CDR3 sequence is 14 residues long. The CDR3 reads CASRTGLDTWELFF. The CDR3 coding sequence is TGTGCCAGTCGGACAGGGCTGGACACCTGGGAGCTGTTTTTT.

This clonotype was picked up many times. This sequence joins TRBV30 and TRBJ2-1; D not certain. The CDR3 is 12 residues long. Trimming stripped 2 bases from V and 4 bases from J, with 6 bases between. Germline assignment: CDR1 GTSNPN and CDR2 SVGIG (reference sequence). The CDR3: CAWSQEYNEQFF. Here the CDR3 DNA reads TGTGCCTGGAGTCAAGAATACAATGAGCAGTTCTTC.

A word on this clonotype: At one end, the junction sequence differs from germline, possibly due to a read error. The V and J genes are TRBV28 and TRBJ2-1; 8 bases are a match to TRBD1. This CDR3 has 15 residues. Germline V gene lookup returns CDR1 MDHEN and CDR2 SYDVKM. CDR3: CAGSLETGAFNEQFF. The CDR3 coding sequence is TGTGCCGGCAGTTTAGAGACAGGGGCATTCAATGAGCAGTTCTTC.

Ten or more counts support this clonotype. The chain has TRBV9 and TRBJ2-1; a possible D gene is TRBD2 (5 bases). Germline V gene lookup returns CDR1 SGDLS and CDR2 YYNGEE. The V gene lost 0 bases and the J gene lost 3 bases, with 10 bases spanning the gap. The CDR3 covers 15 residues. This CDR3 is CASSVGASFYNEQFF. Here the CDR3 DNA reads TGTGCCAGCAGCGTAGGGGCTAGCTTCTACAATGAGCAGTTCTTC.

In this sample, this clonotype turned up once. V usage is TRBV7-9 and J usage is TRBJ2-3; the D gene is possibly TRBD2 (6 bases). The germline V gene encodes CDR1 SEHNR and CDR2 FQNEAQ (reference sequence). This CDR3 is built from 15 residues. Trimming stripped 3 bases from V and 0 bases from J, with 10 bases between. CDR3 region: CASSFFRGSTDTQYF. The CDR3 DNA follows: TGTGCCAGCAGCTTCTTTCGGGGGAGCACAGATACGCAGTATTTT. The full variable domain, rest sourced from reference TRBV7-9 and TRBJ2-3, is DTGVSQNPRHKITKRGQNVTFRCDPISEHNRLYWYRQTLGQGPEFLTYFQNEAQLEKSRLLSDRFSAERPKGSFSTLEIQRTEQGDSAMYLCASSFFRGSTDTQYFGPGTRLTVL.

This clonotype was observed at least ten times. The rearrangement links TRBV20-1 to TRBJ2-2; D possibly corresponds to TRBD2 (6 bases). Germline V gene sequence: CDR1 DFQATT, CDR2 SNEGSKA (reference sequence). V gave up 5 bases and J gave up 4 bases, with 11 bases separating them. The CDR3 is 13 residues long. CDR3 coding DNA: TGCAGTGCTCTTAGCGGTCTCACCGGGGAGCTGTTTTTT. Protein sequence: CSALSGLTGELFF.

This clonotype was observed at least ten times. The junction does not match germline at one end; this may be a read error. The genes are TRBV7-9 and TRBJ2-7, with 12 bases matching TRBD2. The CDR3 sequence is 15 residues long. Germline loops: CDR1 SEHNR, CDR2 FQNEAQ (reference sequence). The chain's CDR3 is CASSLAGGPVDEQYF. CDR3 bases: TGTGCCAGCAGCCTAGCGGGAGGGCCGGTCGACGAGCAGTACTTC.

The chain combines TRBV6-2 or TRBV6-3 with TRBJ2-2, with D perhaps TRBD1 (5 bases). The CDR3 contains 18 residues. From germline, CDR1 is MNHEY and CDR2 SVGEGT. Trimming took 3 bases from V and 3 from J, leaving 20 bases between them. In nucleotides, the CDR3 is TGTGCCAGCAGTTATACAACAATGGGGCTATCTGACACCGGGGAGCTGTTTTTT. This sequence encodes CASSYTTMGLSDTGELFF.

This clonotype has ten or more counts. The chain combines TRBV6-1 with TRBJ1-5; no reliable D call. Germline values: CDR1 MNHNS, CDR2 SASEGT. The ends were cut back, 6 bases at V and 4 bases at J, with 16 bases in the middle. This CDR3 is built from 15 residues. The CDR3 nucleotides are TGTGCCAGCAGCCCTCGTAGGAGTTTTAATCAGCCCCAGCATTTT. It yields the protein CASSPRRSFNQPQHF.

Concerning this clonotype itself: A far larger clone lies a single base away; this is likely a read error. This CDR3 is CASSYSSYEKYF. Written as DNA, the CDR3 is TGTGCCAGCAGTTACAGCTCCTACGAGAAGTACTTC. The chain couples TRBV6-9 to TRBJ2-7; D call uncertain. The CDR3 is 12 amino acids. Per germline, CDR1 MNHGY and CDR2 SVAAGI.

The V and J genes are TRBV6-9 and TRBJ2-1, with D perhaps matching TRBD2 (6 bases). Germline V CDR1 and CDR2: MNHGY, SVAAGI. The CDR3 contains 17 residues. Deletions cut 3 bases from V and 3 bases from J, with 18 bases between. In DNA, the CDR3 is TGTGCCAGCAGTTACTCCGGACTATCGGGAGTCTACAATGAGCAGTTCTTC. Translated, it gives CASSYSGLSGVYNEQFF.

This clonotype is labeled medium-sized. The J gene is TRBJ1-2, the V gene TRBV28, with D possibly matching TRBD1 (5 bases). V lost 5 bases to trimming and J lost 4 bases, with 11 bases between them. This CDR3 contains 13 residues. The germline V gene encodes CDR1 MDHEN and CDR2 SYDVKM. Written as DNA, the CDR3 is TGTGCCAGCAGTCCGGGACGTATCTATGGCTACACCTTC. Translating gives CASSPGRIYGYTF.

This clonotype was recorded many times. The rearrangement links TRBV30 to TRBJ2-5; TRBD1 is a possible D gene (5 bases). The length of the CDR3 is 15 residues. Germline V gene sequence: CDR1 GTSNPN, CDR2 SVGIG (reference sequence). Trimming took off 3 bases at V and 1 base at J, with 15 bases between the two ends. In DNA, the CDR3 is TGTGCCTGGAGACCCGTAAGGGGCTCCCAAGAGACCCAGTACTTC. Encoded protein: CAWRPVRGSQETQYF.

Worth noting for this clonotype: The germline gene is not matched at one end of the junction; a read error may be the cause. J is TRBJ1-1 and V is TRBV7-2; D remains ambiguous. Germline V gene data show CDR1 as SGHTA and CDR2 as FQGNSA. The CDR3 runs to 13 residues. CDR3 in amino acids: CVSSLWSDTEAFF. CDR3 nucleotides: TGTGTCAGCAGCTTGTGGTCGGACACTGAAGCTTTCTTT.

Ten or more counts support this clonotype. CDR3 nucleotides: TGTGCCAGCAGCCAAGAAAGAGGACAGAACTATGGCTACACCTTC. Protein product: CASSQERGQNYGYTF. J is TRBJ1-2 and V is TRBV3-1, with D possibly TRBD1 on 6 matching bases. Germline values: CDR1 LGHDT, CDR2 YNNKEL (reference sequence). V was clipped by 0 bases and J by 2 bases, with 10 bases between them. The CDR3 loop spans 15 amino acids.

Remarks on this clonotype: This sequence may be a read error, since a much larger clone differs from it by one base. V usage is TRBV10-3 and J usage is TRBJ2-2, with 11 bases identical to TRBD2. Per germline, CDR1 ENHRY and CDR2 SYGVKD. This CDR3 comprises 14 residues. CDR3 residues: CVVAGTSGTGELFF. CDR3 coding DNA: TGTGTCGTGGCGGGGACTAGCGGCACCGGGGAGCTGTTTTTT.